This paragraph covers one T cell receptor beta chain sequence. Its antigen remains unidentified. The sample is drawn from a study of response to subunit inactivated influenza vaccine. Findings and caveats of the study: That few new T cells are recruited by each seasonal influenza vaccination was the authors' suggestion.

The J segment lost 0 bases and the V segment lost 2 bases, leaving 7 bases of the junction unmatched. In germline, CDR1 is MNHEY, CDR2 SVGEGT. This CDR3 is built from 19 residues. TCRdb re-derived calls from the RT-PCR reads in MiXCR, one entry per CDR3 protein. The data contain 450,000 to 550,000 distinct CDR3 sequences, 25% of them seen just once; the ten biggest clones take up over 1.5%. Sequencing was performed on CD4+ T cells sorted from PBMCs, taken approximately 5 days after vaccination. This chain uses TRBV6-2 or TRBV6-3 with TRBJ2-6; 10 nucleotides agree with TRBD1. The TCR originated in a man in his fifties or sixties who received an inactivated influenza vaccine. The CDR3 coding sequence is TGTGCCAGCAGTTACCAGCCGGGACAGGGGTACTCTGGGGCCAACGTCCTGACTTTC. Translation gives CASSYQPGQGYSGANVLTF.